This T cell receptor beta chain was documented in a study of T-cell memory formation after mild COVID-19 (dated by TCRdb to the early 2020s). For the study in its entirety: TCR sequence clusters from the two donors were found to be largely donor specific. Longitudinal TCRalpha and TCRbeta repertoire sequencing tracked T-cell clones expanding and contracting after mild COVID-19 in a couple of donors. The cohort was made up of two young adult volunteers, one female and one male, who were previously healthy. Paper-wide results and their limitations: Some responding clones were detected in pre-infection memory, which suggested that pre-existing cross-reactive memory T cells had joined the SARS-CoV-2 response. SARS-CoV-2 specificity of the second-wave clones peaking on day 37 was not confirmed. Clones contracting from day 15 to 85 had balanced CD4/CD8 phenotypes, while a second wave expanding from day 15 to 37 was biased towards CD4+. Only two mild cases were covered by the study, and larger cohorts that include severe cases with pre-infection samples were considered necessary. Contracting CD4+ clones appeared mostly in the CM and EM memory subsets, whereas CD8+ clones were enriched in EMRA.

Germline trimming amounts to 4 bases on V and 4 bases on J, with 5 as the count of junction bases outside the gene matches. According to the germline V gene (reference sequence), CDR1 reads MNHNY and CDR2 reads SVGAGI. Taken from cysteine to phenylalanine, the CDR3 has 15 residues. Only the CDR3 DNA stays, 45 bases, in frame from base 1. This clonotype turned up a few times. It has no known antigen specificity. No base qualities exist here, and no much larger clone lies one base off it. The instrument was an Illumina NovaSeq 6000. cDNA libraries for TCRalpha and TCRbeta were prepared by 5'RACE using constant-segment primers, with sample barcodes and unique molecular identifiers added. RNA was extracted from every sample with Trizol reagent. Amplification of the libraries took two PCR steps, and the second step added a second sample barcode plus Illumina TruSeq adapters. Sequencing of libraries was performed on an Illumina NovaSeq with 2 x 150 bp paired-end reads. Processing in the source paper ran as follows. Demultiplexing of reads and collapsing into UMI-guided consensus sequences were performed with migec v1.2.7. Using mixcr v2.1.11, UMI consensuses were aligned to TRA and TRB V and J templates and then assembled into clonotypes. Clonotypes were classified as expanded or contracted when called significant by both edgeR and NoisET, with noise models trained on biological replicates. For edgeR calls, the cutoffs were a false discovery rate-adjusted p below 0.01 and a log2 fold-change threshold of 1. As an exploratory analysis of dynamics, PCA with hierarchical clustering was applied to max-normalized trajectories of the 1000 most abundant clonotypes. Each responding clone was given a CD4 or CD8 phenotype based on the CD4+ and CD8+ repertoires, which had been sequenced separately. The raw public reads went through TCRdb reprocessing: fastp at Q25, MiXCR clone calling, in-frame beta chains kept. Each record represents a unique CDR3 protein, reported with the most common genes and DNA among its rows. The V and J calls come from TCRdb's annotation, not from the publication. This sample gives 98,000 or so distinct CDR3 sequences in total; 15% to 20% of them show up just once. The ten top clones hold roughly 6% of the sample.

PBMCs were isolated by Ficoll-Paque density gradient centrifugation. Sequencing was done on a sample of PBMCs or a T cell subset sorted from them (not recorded which). The source of this sequence is a man between 18 and 35 years old who had mild COVID-19 (a few samples of this study predate the infection). The sample titles of this study are shuffled in the database, so cell type and time point are left out; the donor was told from shared clones. The chain joins TRBV6-6 to TRBJ2-2, with 8 junctional bases fitting TRBD2. The nucleotides read TGTGCCAGCAGTTCCACGGGGGGGGTCACCGGGGAGCTGTTTTTT. This sequence encodes CASSSTGGVTGELFF.